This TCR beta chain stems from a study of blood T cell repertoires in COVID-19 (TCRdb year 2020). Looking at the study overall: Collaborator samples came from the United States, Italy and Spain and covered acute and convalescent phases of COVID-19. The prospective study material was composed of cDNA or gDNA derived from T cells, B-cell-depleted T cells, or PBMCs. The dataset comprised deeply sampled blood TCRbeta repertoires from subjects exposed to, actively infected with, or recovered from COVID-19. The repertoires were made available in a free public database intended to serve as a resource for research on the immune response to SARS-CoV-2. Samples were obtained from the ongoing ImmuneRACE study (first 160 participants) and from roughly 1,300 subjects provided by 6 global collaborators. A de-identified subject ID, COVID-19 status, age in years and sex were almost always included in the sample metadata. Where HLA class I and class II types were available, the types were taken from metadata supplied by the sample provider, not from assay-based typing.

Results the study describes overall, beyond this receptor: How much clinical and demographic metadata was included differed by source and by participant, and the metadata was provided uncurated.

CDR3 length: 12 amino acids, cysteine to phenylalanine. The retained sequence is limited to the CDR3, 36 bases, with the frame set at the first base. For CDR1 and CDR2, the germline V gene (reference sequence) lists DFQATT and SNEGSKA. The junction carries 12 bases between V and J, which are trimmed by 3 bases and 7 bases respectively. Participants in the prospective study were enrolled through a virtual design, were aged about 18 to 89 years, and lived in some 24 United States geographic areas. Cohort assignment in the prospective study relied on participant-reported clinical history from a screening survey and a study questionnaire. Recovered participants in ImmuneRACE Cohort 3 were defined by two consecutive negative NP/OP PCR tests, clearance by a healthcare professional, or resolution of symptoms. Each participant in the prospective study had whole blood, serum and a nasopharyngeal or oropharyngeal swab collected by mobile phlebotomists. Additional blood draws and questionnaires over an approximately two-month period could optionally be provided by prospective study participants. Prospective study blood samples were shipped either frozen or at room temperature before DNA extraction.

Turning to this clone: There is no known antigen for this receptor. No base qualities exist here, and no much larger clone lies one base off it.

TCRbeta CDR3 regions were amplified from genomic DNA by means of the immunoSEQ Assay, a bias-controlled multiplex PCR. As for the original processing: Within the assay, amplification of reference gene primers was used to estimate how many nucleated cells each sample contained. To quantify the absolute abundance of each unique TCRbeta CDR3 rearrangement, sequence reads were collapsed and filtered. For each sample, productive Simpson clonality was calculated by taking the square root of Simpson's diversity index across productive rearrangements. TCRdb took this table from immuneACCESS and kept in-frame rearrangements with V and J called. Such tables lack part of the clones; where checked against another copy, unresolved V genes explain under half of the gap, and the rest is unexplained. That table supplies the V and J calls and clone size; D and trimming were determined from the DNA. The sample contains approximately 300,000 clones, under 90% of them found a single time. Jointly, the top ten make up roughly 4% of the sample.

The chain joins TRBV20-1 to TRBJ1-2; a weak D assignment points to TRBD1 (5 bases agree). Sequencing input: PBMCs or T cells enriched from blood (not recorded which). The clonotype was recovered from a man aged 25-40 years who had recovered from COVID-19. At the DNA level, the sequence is TGCAGTGCTAGTCGGGGGGACGTTGGCTACACCTTC. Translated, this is CSASRGDVGYTF.